The source of this TCR beta chain is a study of cytomegalovirus exposure and HLA in healthy donors. The overall study: Of all 360 or so donors who were genotyped, 80% to 85% belonged to the Caucasian-associated ancestry cluster. Whole-study results and caveats: Indistinguishable V segments such as TRBV6-2 and TRBV6-3 were excluded.

It was with 60 Vbeta and 13 Jbeta primers that the PCR ran. TCRdb's table, derived via immunoSEQ multiplex PCR, lists solely in-frame clones and lacks some. The sample includes about 90,000 clones, 65% to 80% of them seen just once. Germline V lookup: CDR1 MNHEY, CDR2 SVGAGI. With 2 bases removed from V and 0 bases from J, the gap between germline ends came to 10 bases. This CDR3 comprises 16 residues. Comments on this clone: The target antigen is unknown.

The sequencing sample was made of PBMCs. This TCR derives from a young man in good health and CMV-seronegative. The rearrangement joins TRBV6-5 to TRBJ2-2, with a weak D call TRBD1 (6 bases). The CDR3 reads CASSYGEGANTGELFF. DNA for the CDR3: TGTGCCAGCAGTTACGGAGAGGGGGCGAACACCGGGGAGCTGTTTTTT.